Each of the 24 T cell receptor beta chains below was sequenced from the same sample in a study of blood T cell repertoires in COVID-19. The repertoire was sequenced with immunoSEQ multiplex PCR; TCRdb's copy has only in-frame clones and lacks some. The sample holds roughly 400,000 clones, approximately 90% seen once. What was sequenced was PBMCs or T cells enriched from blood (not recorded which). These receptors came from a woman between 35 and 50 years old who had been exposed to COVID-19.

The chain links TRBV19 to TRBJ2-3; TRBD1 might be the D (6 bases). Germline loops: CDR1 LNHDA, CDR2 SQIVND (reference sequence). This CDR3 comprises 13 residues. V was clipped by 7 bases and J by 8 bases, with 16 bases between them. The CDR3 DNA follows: TGTGCCAGTACTCATAACAGGGAAGGTACGCAGTATTTT. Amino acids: CASTHNREGTQYF.

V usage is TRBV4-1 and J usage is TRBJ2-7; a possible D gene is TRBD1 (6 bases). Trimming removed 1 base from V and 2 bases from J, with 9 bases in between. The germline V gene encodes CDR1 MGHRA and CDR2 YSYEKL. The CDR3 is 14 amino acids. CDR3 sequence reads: CASSQATGPYEQYF. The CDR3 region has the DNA TGCGCCAGCAGCCAAGCGACAGGTCCCTACGAGCAGTACTTC.

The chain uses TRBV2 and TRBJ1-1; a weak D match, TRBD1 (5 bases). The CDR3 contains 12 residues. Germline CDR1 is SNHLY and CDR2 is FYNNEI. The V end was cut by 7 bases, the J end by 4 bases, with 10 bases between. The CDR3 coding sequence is TGTGCCAGCATCCAGGGTTCCACTGAAGCTTTCTTT. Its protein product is CASIQGSTEAFF.

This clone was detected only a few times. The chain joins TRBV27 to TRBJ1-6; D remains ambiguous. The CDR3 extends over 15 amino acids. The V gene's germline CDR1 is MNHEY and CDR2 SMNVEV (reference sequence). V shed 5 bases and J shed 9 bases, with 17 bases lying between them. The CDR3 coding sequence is TGTGCCAGCAGTACCCGCCAGACCCGGGGTTCACCCCTCCACTTT. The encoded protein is CASSTRQTRGSPLHF.

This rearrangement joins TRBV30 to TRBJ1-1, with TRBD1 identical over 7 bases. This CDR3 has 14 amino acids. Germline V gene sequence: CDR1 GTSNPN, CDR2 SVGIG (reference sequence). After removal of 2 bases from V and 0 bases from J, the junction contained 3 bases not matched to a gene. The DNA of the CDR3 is TGTGCCTGGAGTCAGGGGGTTTTGAACACTGAAGCTTTCTTT. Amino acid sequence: CAWSQGVLNTEAFF.

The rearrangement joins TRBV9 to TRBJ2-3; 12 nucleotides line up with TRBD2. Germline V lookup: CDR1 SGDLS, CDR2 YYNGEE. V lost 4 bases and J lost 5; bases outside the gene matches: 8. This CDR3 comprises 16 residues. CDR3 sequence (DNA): TGTGCCAGCAGCTCACCTAGCGGGGGGGCTGGAGATACGCAGTATTTT. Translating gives CASSSPSGGAGDTQYF.

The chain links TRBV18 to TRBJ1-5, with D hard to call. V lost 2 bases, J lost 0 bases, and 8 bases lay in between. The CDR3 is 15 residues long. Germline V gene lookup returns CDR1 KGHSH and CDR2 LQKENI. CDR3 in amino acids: CASSPIGSSNQPQHF. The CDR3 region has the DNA TGTGCCAGCTCACCAATCGGGAGTAGCAATCAGCCCCAGCATTTT.

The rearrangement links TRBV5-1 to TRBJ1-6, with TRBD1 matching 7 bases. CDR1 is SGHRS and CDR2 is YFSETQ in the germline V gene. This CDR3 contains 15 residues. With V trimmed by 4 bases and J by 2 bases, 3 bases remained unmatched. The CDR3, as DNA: TGCGCCAGCAGCGAGGGGGCCACCTATAATTCACCCCTCCACTTT. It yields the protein CASSEGATYNSPLHF.

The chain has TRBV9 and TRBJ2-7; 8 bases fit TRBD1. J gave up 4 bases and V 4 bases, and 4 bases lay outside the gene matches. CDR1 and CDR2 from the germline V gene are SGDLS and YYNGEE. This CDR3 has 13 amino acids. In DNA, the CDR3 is TGTGCCAGCAGCCCCCAGGGGGCGTACGAGCAGTACTTC. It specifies CASSPQGAYEQYF. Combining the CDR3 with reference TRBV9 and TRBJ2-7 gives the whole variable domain DSGVTQTPKHLITATGQRVTLRCSPRSGDLSVYWYQQSLDQGLQFLIQYYNGEERAKGNILERFSAQQFPDLHSELNLSSLELGDSALYFCASSPQGAYEQYFGPGTRLTVT.

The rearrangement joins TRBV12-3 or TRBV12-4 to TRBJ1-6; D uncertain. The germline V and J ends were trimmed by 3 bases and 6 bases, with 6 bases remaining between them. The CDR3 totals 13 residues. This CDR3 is CASSFSVNSPLHF. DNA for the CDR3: TGTGCCAGCAGTTTTTCGGTTAATTCACCCCTCCACTTT.

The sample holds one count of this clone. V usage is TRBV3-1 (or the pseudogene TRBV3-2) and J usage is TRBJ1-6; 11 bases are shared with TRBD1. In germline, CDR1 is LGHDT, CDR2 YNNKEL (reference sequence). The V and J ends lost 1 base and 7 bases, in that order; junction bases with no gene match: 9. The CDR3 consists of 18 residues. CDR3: CASSQGTGGLGGNSPLHF. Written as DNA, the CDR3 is TGTGCCAGCAGCCAAGGGACAGGGGGCCTCGGGGGAAATTCACCCCTCCACTTT.

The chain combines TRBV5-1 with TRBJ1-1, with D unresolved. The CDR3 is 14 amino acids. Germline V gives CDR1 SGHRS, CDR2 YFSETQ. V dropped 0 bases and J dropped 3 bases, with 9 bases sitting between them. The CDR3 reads CASSLGDSYTEAFF. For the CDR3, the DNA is TGCGCCAGCAGCTTGGGCGATTCTTACACTGAAGCTTTCTTT.

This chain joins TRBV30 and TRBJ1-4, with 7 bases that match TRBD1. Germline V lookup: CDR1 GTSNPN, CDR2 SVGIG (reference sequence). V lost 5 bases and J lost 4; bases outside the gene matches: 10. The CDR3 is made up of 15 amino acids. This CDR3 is CAWRPGTVINEKLFF. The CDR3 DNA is TGTGCCTGGCGTCCCGGGACAGTTATTAATGAAAAACTGTTTTTT. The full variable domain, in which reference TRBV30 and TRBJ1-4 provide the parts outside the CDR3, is SQTIHQWPATLVQPVGSPLSLECTVEGTSNPNLYWYRQAAGRGLQLLFYSVGIGQISSEVPQNLSASRPQDRQFILSSKKLLLSDSGFYLCAWRPGTVINEKLFFGSGTQLSVL.

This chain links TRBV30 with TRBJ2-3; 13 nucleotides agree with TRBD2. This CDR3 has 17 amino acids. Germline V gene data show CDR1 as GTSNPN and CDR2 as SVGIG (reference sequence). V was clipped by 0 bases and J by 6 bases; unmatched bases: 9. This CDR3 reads CAWSVLRTSGRLDTQYF. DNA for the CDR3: TGTGCCTGGAGTGTATTGCGGACTAGCGGGAGATTGGATACGCAGTATTTT.

CDR3 amino acids: CAWSAETKRNYTF. The CDR3 nucleotides read TGTGCCTGGAGTGCCGAAACCAAGAGGAACTACACCTTC. The gene calls are TRBV30 and TRBJ1-2; D call uncertain. CDR1 is GTSNPN and CDR2 is SVGIG in the germline V gene (reference sequence). There are 13 residues in the CDR3. V lost 1 base and J 10 bases, leaving 16 bases between the germline ends.

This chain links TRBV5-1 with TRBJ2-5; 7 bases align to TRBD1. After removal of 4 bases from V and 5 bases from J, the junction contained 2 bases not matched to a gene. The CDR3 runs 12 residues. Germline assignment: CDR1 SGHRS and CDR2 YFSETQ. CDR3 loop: CASSKDRETQYF. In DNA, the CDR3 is TGCGCCAGCAGCAAGGACAGGGAGACCCAGTACTTC.

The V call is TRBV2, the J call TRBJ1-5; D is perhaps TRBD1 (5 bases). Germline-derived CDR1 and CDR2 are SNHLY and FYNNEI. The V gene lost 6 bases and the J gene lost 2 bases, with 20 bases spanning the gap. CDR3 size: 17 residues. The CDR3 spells CASRFQGGPVGNQPQHF. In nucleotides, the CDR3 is TGTGCCAGCAGGTTCCAGGGAGGACCGGTCGGCAATCAGCCCCAGCATTTT.

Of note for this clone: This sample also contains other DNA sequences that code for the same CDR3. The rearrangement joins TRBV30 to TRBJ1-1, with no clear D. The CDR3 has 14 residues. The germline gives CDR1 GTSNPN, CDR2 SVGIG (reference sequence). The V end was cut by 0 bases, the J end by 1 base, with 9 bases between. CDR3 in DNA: TGTGCCTGGAGTGTACGGGGTGGGAACACTGAAGCTTTCTTT. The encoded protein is CAWSVRGGNTEAFF.

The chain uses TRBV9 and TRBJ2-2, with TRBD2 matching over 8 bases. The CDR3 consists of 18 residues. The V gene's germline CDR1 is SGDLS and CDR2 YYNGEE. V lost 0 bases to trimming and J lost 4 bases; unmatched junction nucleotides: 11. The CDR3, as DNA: TGTGCCAGCAGCGTAGAGGTCATAGGGCGGGGGGCCACCGGGGAGCTGTTTTTT. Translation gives CASSVEVIGRGATGELFF.

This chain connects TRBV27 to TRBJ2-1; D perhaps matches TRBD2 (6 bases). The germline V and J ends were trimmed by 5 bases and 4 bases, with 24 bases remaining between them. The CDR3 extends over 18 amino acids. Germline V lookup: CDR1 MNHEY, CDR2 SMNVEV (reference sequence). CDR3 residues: CASSPLPGALIRYNEQFF. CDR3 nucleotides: TGTGCCAGCAGTCCTCTGCCGGGAGCCCTAATACGATACAATGAGCAGTTCTTC.

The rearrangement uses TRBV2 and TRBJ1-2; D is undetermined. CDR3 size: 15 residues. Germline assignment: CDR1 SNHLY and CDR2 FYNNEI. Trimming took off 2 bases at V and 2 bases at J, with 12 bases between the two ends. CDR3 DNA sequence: TGTGCCAGCAGTGAATTCACTGTACAGAACTATGGCTACACCTTC. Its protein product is CASSEFTVQNYGYTF.

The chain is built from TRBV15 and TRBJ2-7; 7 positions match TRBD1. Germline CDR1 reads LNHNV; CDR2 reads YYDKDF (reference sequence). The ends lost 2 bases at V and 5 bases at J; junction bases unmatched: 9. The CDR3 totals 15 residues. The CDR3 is CATSRIGDRRNEQYF. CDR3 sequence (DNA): TGTGCCACCAGCAGAATTGGGGACAGACGCAACGAGCAGTACTTC.

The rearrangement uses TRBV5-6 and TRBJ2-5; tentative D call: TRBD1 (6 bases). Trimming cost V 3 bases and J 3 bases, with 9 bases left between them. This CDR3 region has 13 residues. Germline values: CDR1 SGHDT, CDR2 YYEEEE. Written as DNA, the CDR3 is TGTGCCAGCAGCTCCGGACAGAAAGAGACCCAGTACTTC. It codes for CASSSGQKETQYF.

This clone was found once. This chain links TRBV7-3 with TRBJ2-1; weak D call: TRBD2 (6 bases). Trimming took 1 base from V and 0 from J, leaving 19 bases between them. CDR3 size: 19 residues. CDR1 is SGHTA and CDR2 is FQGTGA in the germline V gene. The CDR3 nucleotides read TGTGCCAGCAGCTTAATTTCGGCGGGAAAGGGAAACTCCTACAATGAGCAGTTCTTC. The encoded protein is CASSLISAGKGNSYNEQFF.